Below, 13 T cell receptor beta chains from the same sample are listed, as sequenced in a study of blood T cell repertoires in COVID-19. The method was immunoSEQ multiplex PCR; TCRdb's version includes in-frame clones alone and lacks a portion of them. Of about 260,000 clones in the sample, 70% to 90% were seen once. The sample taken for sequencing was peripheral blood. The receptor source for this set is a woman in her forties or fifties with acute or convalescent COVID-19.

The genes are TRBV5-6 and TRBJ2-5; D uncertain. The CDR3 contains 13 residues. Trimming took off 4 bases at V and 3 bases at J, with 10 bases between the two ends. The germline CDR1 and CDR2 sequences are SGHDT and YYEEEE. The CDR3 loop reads CASSPDSEETQYF. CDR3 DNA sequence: TGTGCCAGCAGCCCAGACTCCGAAGAGACCCAGTACTTC. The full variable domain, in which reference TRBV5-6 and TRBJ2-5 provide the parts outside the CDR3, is DAGVTQSPTHLIKTRGQQVTLRCSPKSGHDTVSWYQQALGQGPQFIFQYYEEEERQRGNFPDRFSGHQFPNYSSELNVNALLLGDSALYLCASSPDSEETQYFGPGTRLLVL.

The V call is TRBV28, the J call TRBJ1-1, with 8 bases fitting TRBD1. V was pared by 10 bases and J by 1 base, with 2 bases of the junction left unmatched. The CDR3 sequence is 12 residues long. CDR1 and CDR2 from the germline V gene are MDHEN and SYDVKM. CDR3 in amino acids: CATGTGNTEAFF. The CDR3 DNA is TGTGCCACCGGGACAGGGAACACTGAAGCTTTCTTT.

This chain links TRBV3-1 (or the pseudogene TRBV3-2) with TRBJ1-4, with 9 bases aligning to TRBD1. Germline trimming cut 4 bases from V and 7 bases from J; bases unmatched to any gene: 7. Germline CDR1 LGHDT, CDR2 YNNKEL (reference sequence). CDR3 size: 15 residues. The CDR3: CASSPPGTGTEKLFF. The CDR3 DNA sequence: TGTGCCAGCAGCCCACCCGGGACAGGGACTGAAAAACTGTTTTTT.

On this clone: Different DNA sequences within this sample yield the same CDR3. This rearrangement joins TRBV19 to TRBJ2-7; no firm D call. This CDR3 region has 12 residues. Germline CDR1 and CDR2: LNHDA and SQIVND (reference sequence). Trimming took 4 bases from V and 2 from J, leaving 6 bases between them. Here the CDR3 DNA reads TGTGCCAGTAGTAACAGTCCCTACGAGCAGTACTTC. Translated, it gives CASSNSPYEQYF.

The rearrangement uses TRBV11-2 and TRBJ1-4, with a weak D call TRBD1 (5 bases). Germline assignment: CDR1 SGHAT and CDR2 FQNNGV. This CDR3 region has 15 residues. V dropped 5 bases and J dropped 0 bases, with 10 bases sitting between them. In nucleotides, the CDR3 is TGTGCCAGCAGCCCGGGGACTCCAACTAATGAAAAACTGTTTTTT. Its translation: CASSPGTPTNEKLFF.

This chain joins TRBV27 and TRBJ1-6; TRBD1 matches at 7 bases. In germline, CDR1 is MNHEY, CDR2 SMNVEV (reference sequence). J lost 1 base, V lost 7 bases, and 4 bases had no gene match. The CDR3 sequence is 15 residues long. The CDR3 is CASNNRGSYNSPLHF. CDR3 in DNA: TGTGCCAGCAATAACAGGGGTTCCTATAATTCACCCCTCCACTTT.

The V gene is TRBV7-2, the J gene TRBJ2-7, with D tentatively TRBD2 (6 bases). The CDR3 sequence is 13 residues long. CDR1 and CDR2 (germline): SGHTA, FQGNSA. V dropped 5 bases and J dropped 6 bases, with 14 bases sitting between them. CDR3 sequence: CASSPRLVTEQYF. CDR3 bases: TGTGCCAGCAGCCCACGACTAGTCACCGAGCAGTACTTC. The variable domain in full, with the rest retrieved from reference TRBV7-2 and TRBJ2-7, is GAGVSQSPSNKVTEKGKDVELRCDPISGHTALYWYRQSLGQGLEFLIYFQGNSAPDKSGLPSDRFSAERTGGSVSTLTIQRTQQEDSAVYLCASSPRLVTEQYFGPGTRLTVT.

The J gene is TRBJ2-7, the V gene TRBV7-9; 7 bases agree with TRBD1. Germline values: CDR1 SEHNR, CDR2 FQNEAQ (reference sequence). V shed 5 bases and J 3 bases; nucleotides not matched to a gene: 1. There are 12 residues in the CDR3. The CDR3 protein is CASSDRVYEQYF. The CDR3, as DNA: TGTGCCAGCAGCGACAGGGTCTACGAGCAGTACTTC.

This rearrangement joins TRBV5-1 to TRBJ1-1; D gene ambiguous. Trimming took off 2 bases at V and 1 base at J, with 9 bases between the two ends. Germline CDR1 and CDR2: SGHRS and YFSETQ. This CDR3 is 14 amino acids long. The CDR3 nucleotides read TGCGCCAGCAGCTTTGAGGGCCCGAACACTGAAGCTTTCTTT. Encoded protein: CASSFEGPNTEAFF.

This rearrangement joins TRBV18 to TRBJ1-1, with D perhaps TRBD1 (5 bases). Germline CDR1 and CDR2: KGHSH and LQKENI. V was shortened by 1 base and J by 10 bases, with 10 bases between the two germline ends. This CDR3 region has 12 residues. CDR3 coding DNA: TGTGCCAGCTCACCACAAGGGGAATTAGCTTTCTTT. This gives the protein CASSPQGELAFF.

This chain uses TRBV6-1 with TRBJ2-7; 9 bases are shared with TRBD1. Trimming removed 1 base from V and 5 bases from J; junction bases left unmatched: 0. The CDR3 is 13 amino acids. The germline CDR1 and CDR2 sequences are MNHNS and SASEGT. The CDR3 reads CASSEGTGDEQYF. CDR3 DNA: TGTGCCAGCAGTGAAGGGACAGGGGACGAGCAGTACTTC.

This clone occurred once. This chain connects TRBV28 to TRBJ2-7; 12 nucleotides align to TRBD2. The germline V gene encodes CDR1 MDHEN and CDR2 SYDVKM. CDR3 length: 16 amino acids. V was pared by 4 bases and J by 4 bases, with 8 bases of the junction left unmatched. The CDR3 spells CASSSGGLAGFYEQYF. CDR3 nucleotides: TGTGCCAGCAGTTCAGGCGGACTAGCGGGATTTTACGAGCAGTACTTC.

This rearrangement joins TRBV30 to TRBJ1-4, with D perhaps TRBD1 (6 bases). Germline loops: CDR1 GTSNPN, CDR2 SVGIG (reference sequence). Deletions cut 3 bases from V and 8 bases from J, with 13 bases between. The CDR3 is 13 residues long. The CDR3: CAWRDGQYEKLFF. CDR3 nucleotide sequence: TGTGCCTGGAGAGATGGACAGTACGAAAAACTGTTTTTT.